This record looks at one T cell receptor beta chain sequence and its context. PCR employed 60 Vbeta and 13 Jbeta primers. The assay was immunoSEQ multiplex PCR, and TCRdb's table has in-frame clones only and misses some. The repertoire holds over 150,000 clones, with 84% as singletons. The entry originates in a study of cytomegalovirus exposure and HLA in healthy donors. As for the study in general: Early on, a data release was issued that held tens of millions of unique TCRs from HLA-typed donors.

The TCR sequence derives from a girl aged 2 to 10 in good health and CMV-seropositive. Material: PBMCs.

CDR3 in DNA: TGTGCCAGCAGCTTAGAAGTTTGGGGGCGTAACACCGGGGAGCTGTTTTTT. It is translated as CASSLEVWGRNTGELFF. V is TRBV11-3 and J is TRBJ2-2, with D perhaps matching TRBD1 (6 bases). CDR1 and CDR2 from the germline V gene are SGHNT and YENEEA. Trimming left V 0 bases short and J 2 bases short, with 13 bases between. CDR3 length equals 17 residues.